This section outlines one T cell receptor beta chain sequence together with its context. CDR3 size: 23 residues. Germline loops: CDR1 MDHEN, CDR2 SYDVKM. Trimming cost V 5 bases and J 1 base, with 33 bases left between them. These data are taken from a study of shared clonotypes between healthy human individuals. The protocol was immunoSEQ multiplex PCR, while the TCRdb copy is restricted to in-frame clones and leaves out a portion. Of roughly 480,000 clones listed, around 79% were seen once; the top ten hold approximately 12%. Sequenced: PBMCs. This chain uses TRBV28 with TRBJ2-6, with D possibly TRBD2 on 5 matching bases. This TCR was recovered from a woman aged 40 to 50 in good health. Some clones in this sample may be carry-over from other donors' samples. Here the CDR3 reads CASSPEFINGIVGTQSGANVLTF. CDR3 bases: TGTGCCAGCAGTCCGGAGTTTATTAACGGGATAGTGGGCACACAATCTGGGGCCAACGTCCTGACTTTC. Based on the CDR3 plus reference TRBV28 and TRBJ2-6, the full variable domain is DVKVTQSSRYLVKRTGEKVFLECVQDMDHENMFWYRQDPGLGLRLIYFSYDVKMKEKGDIPEGYSVSREKKERFSLILESASTNQTSMYLCASSPEFINGIVGTQSGANVLTFGAGSRLTVL.